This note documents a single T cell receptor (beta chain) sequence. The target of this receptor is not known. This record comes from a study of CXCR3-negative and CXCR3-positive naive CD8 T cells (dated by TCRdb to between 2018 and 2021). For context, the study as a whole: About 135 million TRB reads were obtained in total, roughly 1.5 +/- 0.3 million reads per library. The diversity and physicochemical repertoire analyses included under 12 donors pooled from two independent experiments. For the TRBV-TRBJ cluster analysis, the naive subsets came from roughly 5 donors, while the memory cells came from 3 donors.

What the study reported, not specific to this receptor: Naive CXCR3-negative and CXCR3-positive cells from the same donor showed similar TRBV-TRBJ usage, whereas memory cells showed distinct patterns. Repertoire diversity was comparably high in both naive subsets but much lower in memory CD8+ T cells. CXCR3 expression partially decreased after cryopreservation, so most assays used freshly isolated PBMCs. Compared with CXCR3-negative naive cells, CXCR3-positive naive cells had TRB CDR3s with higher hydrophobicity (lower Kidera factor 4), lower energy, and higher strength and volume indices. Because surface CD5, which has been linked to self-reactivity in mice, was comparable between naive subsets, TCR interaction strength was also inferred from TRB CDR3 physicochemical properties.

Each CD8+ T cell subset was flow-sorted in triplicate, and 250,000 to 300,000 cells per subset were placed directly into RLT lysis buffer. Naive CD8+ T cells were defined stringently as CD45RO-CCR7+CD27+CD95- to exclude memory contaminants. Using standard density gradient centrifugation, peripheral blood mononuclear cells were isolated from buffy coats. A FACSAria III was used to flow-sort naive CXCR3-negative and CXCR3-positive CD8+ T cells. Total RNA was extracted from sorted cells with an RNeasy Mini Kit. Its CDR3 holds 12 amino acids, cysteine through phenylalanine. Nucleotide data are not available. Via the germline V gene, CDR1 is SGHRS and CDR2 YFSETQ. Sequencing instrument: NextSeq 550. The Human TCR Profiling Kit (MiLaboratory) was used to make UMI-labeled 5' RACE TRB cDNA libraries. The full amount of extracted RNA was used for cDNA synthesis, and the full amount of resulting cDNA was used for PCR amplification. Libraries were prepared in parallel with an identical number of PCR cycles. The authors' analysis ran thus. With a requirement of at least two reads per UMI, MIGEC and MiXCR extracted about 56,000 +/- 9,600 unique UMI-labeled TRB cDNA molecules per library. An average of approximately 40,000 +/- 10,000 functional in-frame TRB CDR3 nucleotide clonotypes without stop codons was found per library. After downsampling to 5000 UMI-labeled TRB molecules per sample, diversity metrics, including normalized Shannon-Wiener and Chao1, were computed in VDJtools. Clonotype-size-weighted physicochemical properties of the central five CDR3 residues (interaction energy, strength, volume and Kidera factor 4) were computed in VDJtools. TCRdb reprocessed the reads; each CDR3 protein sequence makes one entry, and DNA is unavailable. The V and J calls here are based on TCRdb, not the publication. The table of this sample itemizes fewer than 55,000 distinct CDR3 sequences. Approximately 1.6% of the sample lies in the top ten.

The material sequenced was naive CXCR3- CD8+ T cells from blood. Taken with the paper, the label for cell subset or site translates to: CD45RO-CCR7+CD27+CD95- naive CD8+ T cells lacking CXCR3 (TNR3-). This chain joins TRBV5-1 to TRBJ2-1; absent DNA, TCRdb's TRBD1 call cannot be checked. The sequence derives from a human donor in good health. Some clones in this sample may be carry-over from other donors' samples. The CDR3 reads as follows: CASSIPTNEQFF.